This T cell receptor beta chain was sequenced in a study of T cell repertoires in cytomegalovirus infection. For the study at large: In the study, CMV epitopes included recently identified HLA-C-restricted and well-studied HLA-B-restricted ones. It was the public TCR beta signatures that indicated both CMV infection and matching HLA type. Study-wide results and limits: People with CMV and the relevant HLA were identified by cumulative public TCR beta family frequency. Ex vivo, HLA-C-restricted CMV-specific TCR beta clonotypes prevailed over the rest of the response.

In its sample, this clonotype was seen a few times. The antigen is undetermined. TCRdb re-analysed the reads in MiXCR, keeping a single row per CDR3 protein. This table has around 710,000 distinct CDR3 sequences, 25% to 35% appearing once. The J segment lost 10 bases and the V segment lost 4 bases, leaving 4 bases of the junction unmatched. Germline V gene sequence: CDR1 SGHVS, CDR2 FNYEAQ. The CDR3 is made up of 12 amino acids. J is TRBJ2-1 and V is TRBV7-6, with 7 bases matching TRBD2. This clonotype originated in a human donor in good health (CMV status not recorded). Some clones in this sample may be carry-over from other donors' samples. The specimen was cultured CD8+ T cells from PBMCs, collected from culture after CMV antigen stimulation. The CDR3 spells CASSSGLREQFF. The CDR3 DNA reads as TGTGCCAGCAGCTCGGGACTACGGGAGCAGTTCTTC.